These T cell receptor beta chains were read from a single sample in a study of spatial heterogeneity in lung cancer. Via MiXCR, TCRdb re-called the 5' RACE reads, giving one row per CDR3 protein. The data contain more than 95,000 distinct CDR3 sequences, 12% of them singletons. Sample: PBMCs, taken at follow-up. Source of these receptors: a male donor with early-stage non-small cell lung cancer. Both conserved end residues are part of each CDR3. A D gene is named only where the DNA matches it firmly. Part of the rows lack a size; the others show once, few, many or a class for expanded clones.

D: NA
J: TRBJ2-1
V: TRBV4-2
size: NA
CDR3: CASSQFSEREQFF
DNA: TGTGCCAGCAGCCAATTTAGCGAGCGGGAGCAGTTCTTC

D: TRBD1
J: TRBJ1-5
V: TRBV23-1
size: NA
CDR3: CASGPLGGTGGDQPQHF
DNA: TGCGCCAGCGGCCCCCTAGGGGGGACAGGGGGTGATCAGCCCCAGCATTTT

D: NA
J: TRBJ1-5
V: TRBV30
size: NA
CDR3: CAWSEIRVTGNQPQHF
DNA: TGTGCCTGGAGTGAAATCAGGGTGACAGGCAATCAGCCCCAGCATTTT

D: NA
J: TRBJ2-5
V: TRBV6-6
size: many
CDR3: CASSSERDRLTQYF
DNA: TGTGCCAGCAGTTCCGAGCGAGACAGGTTGACCCAGTACTTC

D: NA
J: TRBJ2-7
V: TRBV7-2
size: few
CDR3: CASSGSTVTIYEQYF
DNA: TGTGCCAGCAGCGGATCGACTGTAACGATTTACGAGCAGTACTTC

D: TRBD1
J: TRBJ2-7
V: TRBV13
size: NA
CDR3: CASSLTGNKQYF
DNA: TGTGCCAGCAGCTTGACAGGGAACAAGCAGTACTTC

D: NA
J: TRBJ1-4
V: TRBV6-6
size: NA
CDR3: CASRGPGNEKLFF
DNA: TGTGCCAGCAGGGGTCCGGGGAATGAAAAACTGTTTTTT

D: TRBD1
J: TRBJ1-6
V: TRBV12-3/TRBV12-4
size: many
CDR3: CASSYWDSNSPLHF
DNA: TGTGCCAGCAGCTACTGGGACAGTAATTCACCCCTCCACTTT

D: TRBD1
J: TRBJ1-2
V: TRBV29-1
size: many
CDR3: CSVSGTGWTSGYTF
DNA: TGCAGCGTTTCGGGGACAGGTTGGACCTCTGGCTACACCTTC

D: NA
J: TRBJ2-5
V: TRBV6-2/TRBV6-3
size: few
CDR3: CASSPPPPGIPQYF
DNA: TGTGCCAGCAGTCCCCCTCCCCCAGGAATTCCCCAGTACTTC

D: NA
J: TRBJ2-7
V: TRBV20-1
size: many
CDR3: CSASPPTGSYEQYF
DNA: TGCAGTGCTAGCCCTCCGACAGGATCCTACGAGCAGTACTTC

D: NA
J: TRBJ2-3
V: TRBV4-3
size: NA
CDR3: CASSQGAASFTDTQYF
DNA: TGCGCCAGCAGCCAAGGTGCAGCGTCGTTCACAGATACGCAGTATTTT

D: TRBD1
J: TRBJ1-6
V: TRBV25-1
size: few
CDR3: CASSATRTGRNSPLHF
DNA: TGTGCCAGCAGTGCAACGCGGACAGGGCGCAATTCACCCCTCCACTTT

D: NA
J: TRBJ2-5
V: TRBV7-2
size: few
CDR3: CASSLARDFMKTQYF
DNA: TGTGCCAGCAGTTTGGCGAGGGATTTCATGAAGACCCAGTACTTC

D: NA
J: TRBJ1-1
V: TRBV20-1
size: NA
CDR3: CSARDAVEAFF
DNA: TGCAGTGCTAGAGACGCAGTTGAAGCTTTCTTT

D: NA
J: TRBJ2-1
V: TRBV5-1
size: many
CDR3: CASSDSAALGEQFF
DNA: TGCGCCAGCTCCGACTCCGCCGCCCTGGGTGAGCAGTTCTTC

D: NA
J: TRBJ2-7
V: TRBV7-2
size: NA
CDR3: CASSLDHSVRYEQYF
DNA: TGTGCCAGCAGCTTAGATCATAGTGTACGATACGAGCAGTACTTC

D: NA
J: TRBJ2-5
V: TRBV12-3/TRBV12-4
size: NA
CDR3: CASSRDNQETQYF
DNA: TGTGCCAGCAGTCGGGACAACCAAGAGACCCAGTACTTC

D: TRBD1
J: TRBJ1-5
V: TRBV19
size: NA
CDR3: CASSPRQGIGNQPQHF
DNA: TGTGCCAGTAGTCCGAGACAGGGGATAGGCAATCAGCCCCAGCATTTT

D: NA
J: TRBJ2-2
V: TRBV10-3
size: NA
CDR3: CAISPGVDTGELFF
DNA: TGTGCCATCAGCCCCGGGGTTGATACCGGGGAGCTGTTTTTT

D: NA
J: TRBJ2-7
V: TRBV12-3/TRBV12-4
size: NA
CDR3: CASSPTGPTYEQYF
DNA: TGTGCCAGCAGTCCCACAGGTCCGACCTACGAGCAGTACTTC

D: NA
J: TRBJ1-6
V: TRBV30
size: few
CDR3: CACNLVGTLHF
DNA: TGTGCCTGCAATCTTGTCGGGACCCTCCACTTT

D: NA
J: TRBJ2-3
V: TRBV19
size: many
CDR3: CASKTTQADTQYF
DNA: TGTGCCAGTAAGACAACGCAGGCAGATACGCAGTATTTT

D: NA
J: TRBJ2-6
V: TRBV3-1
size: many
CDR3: CASSFGQSFSGANVLTF
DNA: TGTGCCAGCAGCTTCGGACAGAGCTTCTCTGGGGCCAACGTCCTGACTTTC

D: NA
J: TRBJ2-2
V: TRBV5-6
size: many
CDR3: CASSLNTGELFF
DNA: TGTGCCAGCAGCTTGAACACCGGGGAGCTGTTTTTT

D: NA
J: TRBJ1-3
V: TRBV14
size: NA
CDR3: CASSSFGRGTGNTIYF
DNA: TGTGCCAGCAGCTCTTTTGGCAGGGGCACTGGAAACACCATATATTTT

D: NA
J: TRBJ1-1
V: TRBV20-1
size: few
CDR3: CSARDSGFDAFF
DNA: TGCAGTGCTAGAGATTCCGGGTTCGACGCTTTCTTT

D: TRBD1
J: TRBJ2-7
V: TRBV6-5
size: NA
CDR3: CASSSRDRGTGEQYF
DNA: TGTGCCAGCAGTAGCCGGGACAGGGGTACGGGCGAGCAGTACTTC

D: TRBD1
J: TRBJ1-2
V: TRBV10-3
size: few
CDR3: CAISSGTGDGYTF
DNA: TGTGCCATCAGTTCCGGGACAGGGGATGGCTACACCTTC

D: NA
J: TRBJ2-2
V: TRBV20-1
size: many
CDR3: CSATGTDNTGELFF
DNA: TGCAGTGCTACCGGGACTGATAACACCGGGGAGCTGTTTTTT

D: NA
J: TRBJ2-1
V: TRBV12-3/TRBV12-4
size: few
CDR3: CASSSGILTSYNEQFF
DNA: TGTGCCAGCAGTTCCGGGATCTTGACCTCCTACAATGAGCAGTTCTTC

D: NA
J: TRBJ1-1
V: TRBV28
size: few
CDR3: CASRTGTPMNTEAFF
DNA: TGTGCCAGCAGGACCGGGACACCCATGAACACTGAAGCTTTCTTT

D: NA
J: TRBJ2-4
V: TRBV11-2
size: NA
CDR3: CASSLETAGNGKNIQYF
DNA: TGTGCCAGCAGCTTAGAGACAGCAGGGAACGGCAAAAACATTCAGTACTTC

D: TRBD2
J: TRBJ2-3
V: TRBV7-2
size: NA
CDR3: CASSLASGGVTDTQYF
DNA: TGTGCCAGCAGCTTAGCTAGCGGGGGGGTTACAGATACGCAGTATTTT

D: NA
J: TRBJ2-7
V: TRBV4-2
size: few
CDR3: CASSQDLGEQYF
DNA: TGTGCCAGCAGCCAAGATTTAGGCGAGCAGTACTTC

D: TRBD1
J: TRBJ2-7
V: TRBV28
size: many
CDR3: CASSGTGGSYEQYF
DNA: TGTGCCAGCAGCGGGACAGGGGGATCCTACGAGCAGTACTTC

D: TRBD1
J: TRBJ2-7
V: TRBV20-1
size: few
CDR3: CSARVRDSAWDEQYF
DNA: TGCAGTGCTAGAGTTCGGGACAGCGCTTGGGACGAGCAGTACTTC

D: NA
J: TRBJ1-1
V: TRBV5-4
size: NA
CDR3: CASSLAPGQQNTEAFF
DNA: TGTGCCAGCAGCTTGGCCCCGGGACAACAGAACACTGAAGCTTTCTTT

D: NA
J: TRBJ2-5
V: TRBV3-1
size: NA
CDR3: CASSPGEAGSWETQYF
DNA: TGTGCCAGCAGCCCAGGGGAGGCAGGGTCCTGGGAGACCCAGTACTTC

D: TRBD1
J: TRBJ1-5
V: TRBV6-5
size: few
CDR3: CASTLRPGGGQPQHF
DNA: TGTGCCAGCACCCTACGTCCAGGGGGCGGGCAGCCCCAGCATTTT

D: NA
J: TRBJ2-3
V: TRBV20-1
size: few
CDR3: CSAILATKSTDTQYF
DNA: TGCAGTGCCATCCTAGCGACTAAAAGCACAGATACGCAGTATTTT

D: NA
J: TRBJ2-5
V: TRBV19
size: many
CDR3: CASSPQGGVETQYF
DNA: TGTGCCAGTAGTCCGCAAGGGGGTGTCGAGACCCAGTACTTC

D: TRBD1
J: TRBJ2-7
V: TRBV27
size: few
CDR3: CASSRLGQGVYEQYF
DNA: TGTGCCAGCAGTAGACTGGGACAGGGGGTATACGAGCAGTACTTC

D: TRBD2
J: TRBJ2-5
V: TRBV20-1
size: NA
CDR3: CSARDGLAGHRETQYF
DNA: TGCAGTGCTAGGGATGGGCTAGCGGGTCACCGGGAGACCCAGTACTTC

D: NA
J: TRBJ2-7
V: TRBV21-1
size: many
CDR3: CASSKVGQGHEQYF
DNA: TGTGCCAGCAGCAAAGTAGGACAGGGCCACGAGCAGTACTTC

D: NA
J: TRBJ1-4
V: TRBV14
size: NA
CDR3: CASGVSNEKLFF
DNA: TGTGCCAGCGGGGTATCGAATGAAAAACTGTTTTTT

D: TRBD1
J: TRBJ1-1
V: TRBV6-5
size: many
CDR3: CASTRTGSGNTEAFF
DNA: TGTGCCAGCACTCGGACAGGGTCAGGGAACACTGAAGCTTTCTTT

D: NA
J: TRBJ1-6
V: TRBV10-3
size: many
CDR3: CAISEMDSLGSYNSPLHF
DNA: TGTGCCATCAGTGAGATGGACAGCCTAGGCTCCTATAATTCACCCCTCCACTTT

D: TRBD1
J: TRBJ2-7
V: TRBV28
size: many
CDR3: CASSFGTGSEQYF
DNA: TGTGCCAGCAGTTTCGGGACAGGGAGCGAGCAGTACTTC

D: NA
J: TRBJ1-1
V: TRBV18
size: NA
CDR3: CASSPGSFMNTEAFF
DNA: TGTGCCAGCTCACCAGGCAGCTTCATGAACACTGAAGCTTTCTTT